These T cell receptor beta chains were read from a single sample in a study of cytomegalovirus exposure and HLA in healthy donors. Sequenced by immunoSEQ multiplex PCR; TCRdb stores in-frame clones only, minus some. Here the sample spans about 150,000 clones, around three quarters being singletons. Sample: PBMCs. The receptors derive from a man in his forties in good health and CMV-seronegative. The CDR3 runs from the conserved cysteine through the conserved F or W. D genes are given only for firm matches. The size entry is marked missing in some rows and otherwise reads once, few, many or a size class.

v_gene: TRBV30
len: 14
j_gene: TRBJ2-2
abundance: -
d_gene: TRBD1
CDR3aa: CAWSRGSGAGELFF
CDR3nt: TGTGCCTGGAGCAGGGGGAGTGGCGCCGGGGAGCTGTTTTTT

v_gene: TRBV13
len: 14
j_gene: TRBJ2-1
abundance: once
d_gene: TRBD1
CDR3aa: CASSEGQGGHEQFF
CDR3nt: TGTGCCAGCAGCGAAGGACAGGGGGGACATGAGCAGTTCTTC

v_gene: TRBV7-9
len: 16
j_gene: TRBJ2-1
abundance: -
d_gene: -
CDR3aa: CASSLEPAESYNEQFF
CDR3nt: TGTGCCAGCAGCTTAGAACCAGCGGAGTCCTACAATGAGCAGTTCTTC

v_gene: TRBV29-1
len: 13
j_gene: TRBJ1-1
abundance: -
d_gene: TRBD1
CDR3aa: CSAGTGVGTEAFF
CDR3nt: TGCAGCGCTGGGACAGGGGTAGGCACTGAAGCTTTCTTT

v_gene: TRBV7-6
len: 13
j_gene: TRBJ1-5
abundance: -
d_gene: -
CDR3aa: CASSIDRNQPQHF
CDR3nt: TGTGCCAGCAGCATTGACAGAAATCAGCCCCAGCATTTT

v_gene: TRBV25-1
len: 15
j_gene: TRBJ2-1
abundance: -
d_gene: TRBD1
CDR3aa: CASSDQGANYNEQFF
CDR3nt: TGTGCCAGCAGTGATCAGGGGGCTAACTACAATGAGCAGTTCTTC

v_gene: TRBV7-2
len: 15
j_gene: TRBJ2-7
abundance: -
d_gene: TRBD2
CDR3aa: CASSLGGSGSSEQYF
CDR3nt: TGTGCCAGCAGCTTAGGAGGTAGCGGGAGCTCGGAGCAGTACTTC

v_gene: TRBV7-3
len: 13
j_gene: TRBJ2-3
abundance: -
d_gene: -
CDR3aa: CASSSGGAGTQYF
CDR3nt: TGTGCCAGCAGTTCCGGGGGTGCAGGTACGCAGTATTTT

v_gene: TRBV5-1
len: 14
j_gene: TRBJ2-4
abundance: -
d_gene: -
CDR3aa: CASSPGGPKNIQYF
CDR3nt: TGCGCCAGCAGCCCAGGAGGTCCCAAAAACATTCAGTACTTC

v_gene: TRBV28
len: 14
j_gene: TRBJ1-2
abundance: few
d_gene: -
CDR3aa: CASSLAGRFYGYTF
CDR3nt: TGTGCCAGCAGTTTAGCGGGACGGTTCTATGGCTACACCTTC

v_gene: TRBV27
len: 15
j_gene: TRBJ2-7
abundance: -
d_gene: TRBD1
CDR3aa: CASSPGTGGSYEQYF
CDR3nt: TGTGCCAGCAGTCCGGGGACAGGAGGTTCCTACGAGCAGTACTTC

v_gene: TRBV7-9
len: 15
j_gene: TRBJ2-1
abundance: -
d_gene: TRBD2
CDR3aa: CASSAPSGSGNEQFF
CDR3nt: TGTGCCAGCAGCGCCCCTAGCGGGAGCGGAAATGAGCAGTTCTTC

v_gene: TRBV18
len: 16
j_gene: TRBJ2-1
abundance: -
d_gene: -
CDR3aa: CASSSPNRAGYNEQFF
CDR3nt: TGTGCCAGCTCATCCCCGAACAGGGCAGGCTACAATGAGCAGTTCTTC

v_gene: TRBV5-4
len: 15
j_gene: TRBJ2-4
abundance: -
d_gene: -
CDR3aa: CASSSKGHDKNIQYF
CDR3nt: TGTGCCAGCAGCTCGAAGGGGCACGACAAAAACATTCAGTACTTC

v_gene: TRBV19
len: 15
j_gene: TRBJ2-1
abundance: few
d_gene: -
CDR3aa: CASTGGHGPPNEQFF
CDR3nt: TGTGCCAGTACCGGCGGACATGGACCGCCCAATGAGCAGTTCTTC

v_gene: TRBV9
len: 15
j_gene: TRBJ1-3
abundance: -
d_gene: TRBD1
CDR3aa: CASSVEDRGANTIYF
CDR3nt: TGTGCCAGCAGCGTAGAGGACAGGGGCGCGAACACCATATATTTT

v_gene: TRBV2
len: 15
j_gene: TRBJ1-5
abundance: once
d_gene: -
CDR3aa: CASSEGYRGVQPQHF
CDR3nt: TGTGCCAGCAGTGAAGGTTATAGGGGCGTCCAGCCCCAGCATTTT